Detailed here is one T cell receptor (beta chain). The target antigen is unknown. V dropped 9 bases and J dropped 7 bases, with 16 bases sitting between them. The germline V gene encodes CDR1 MNHEY and CDR2 SVGAGI. The CDR3 length is 13 residues. The sample comes from a study of vaccination effects on CD4 cells after COVID-19. Using immunoSEQ multiplex PCR, the repertoire was profiled, and TCRdb retains in-frame clones only, with some absent. The data contain about 46,000 clones, 65% to 75% of them seen just once; the ten biggest clones take up roughly 16%. Expansion with viral peptide pools was applied to antigen-specific CD4+ T cells by the ViraFEST assay prior to sequencing. A 10-day culture period preceded the isolation of CD4+ T cells. Participants received two doses of either the BNT162b2 or mRNA-1273 vaccine. Nobody among the vaccine recipients had prior SARS-CoV-2 infection (nucleocapsid antibodies were negative). Wells of two million PBMC each were grown with 10 IU/ml IL-2 and roughly 10 ug/ml peptides.

The specimen comprised CD4+ T cells from PBMCs cultured with HCoV-OC43 spike peptides, sampled after COVID-19 vaccination. Documented subset: HCoV-OC43 spike overlapping peptide pool stimulation. The origin of this receptor is a human donor who received a COVID-19 vaccine. The V and J genes are TRBV6-5 and TRBJ2-1; perhaps TRBD2 as D (6 bases). The CDR3: CASVRGAGNEQFF. The CDR3 nucleotides read TGTGCCAGTGTTCGTGGGGCGGGGAATGAGCAGTTCTTC.